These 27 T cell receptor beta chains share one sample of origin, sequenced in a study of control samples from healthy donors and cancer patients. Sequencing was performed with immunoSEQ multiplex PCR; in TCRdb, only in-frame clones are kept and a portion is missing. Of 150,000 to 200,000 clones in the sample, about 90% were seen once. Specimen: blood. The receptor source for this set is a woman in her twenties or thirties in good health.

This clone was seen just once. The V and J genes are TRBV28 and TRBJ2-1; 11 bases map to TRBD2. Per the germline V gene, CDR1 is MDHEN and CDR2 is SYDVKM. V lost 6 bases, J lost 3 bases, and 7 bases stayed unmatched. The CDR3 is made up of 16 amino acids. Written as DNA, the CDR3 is TGTGCCAGCAGGGGTAGCGGGAGGGCAGGCTACAATGAGCAGTTCTTC. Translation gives CASRGSGRAGYNEQFF.

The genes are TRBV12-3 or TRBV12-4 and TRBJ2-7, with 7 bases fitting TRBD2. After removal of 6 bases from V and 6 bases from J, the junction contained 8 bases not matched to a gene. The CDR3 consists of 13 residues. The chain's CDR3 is CASRIGTNFEQYF. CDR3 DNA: TGTGCCAGCAGGATCGGGACTAACTTCGAGCAGTACTTC.

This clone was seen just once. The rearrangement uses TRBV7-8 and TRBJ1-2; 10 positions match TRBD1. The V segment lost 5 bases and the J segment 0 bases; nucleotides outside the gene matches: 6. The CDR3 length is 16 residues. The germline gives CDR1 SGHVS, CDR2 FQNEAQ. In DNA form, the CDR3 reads TGTGCCAGCAGCCCAGCGGACAGGGGGGCTAACTATGGCTACACCTTC. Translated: CASSPADRGANYGYTF.

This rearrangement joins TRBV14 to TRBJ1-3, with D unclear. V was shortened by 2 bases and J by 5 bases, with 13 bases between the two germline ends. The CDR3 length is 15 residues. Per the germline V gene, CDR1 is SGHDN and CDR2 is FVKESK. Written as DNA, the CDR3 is TGTGCCAGCAGCCAATACGCGGCAGCGCGAAACACCATATATTTT. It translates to CASSQYAAARNTIYF.

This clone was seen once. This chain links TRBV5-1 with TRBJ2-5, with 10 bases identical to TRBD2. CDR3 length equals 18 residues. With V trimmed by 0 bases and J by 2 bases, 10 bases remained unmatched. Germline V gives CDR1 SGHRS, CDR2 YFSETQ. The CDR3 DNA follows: TGCGCCAGCAGCTTGGGACTTCTAGCGGGGGATTCGCAAGAGACCCAGTACTTC. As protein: CASSLGLLAGDSQETQYF.

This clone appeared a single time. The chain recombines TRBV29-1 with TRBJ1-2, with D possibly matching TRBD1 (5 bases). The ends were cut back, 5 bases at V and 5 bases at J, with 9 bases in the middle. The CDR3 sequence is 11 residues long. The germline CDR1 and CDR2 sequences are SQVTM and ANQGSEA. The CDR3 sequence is CSVQGGYGYTF. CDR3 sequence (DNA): TGCAGCGTTCAGGGAGGGTATGGCTACACCTTC. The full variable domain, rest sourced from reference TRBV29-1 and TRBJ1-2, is SAVISQKPSRDICQRGTSLTIQCQVDSQVTMMFWYRQQPGQSLTLIATANQGSEATYESGFVIDKFPISRPNLTFSTLTVSNMSPEDSSIYLCSVQGGYGYTFGSGTRLTVV.

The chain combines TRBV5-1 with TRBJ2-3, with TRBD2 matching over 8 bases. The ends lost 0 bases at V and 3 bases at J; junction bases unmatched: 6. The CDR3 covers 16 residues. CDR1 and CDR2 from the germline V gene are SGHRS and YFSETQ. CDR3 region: CASSLAGGGRTDTQYF. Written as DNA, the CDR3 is TGCGCCAGCAGCTTGGCGGGCGGGGGGCGAACAGATACGCAGTATTTT.

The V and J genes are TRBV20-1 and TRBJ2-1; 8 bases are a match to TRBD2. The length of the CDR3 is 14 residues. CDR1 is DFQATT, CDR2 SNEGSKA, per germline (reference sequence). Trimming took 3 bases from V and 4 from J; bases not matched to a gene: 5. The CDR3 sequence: CSASVQRGYNEQFF. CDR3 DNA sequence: TGCAGTGCTAGTGTACAGCGGGGGTACAATGAGCAGTTCTTC.

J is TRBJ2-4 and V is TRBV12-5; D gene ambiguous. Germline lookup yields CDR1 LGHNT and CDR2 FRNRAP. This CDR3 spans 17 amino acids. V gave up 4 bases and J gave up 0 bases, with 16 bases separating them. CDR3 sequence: CASGSSPAPKAKNIQYF. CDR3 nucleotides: TGTGCTAGTGGTTCCTCCCCGGCTCCTAAAGCCAAAAACATTCAGTACTTC.

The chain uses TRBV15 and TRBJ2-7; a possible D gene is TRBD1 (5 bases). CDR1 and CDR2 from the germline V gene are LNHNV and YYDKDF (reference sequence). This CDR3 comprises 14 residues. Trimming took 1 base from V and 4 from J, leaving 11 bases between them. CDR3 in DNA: TGTGCCACCAGCAGAGTCGCAGGGTATTACGAGCAGTACTTC. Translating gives CATSRVAGYYEQYF.

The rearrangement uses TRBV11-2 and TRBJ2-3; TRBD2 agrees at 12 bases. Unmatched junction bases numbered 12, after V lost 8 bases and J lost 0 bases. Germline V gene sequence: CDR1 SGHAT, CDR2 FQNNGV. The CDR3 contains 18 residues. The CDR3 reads CASSTAASGGDSTDTQYF. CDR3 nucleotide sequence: TGTGCCAGCTCTACGGCGGCTAGCGGGGGGGATAGCACAGATACGCAGTATTTT.

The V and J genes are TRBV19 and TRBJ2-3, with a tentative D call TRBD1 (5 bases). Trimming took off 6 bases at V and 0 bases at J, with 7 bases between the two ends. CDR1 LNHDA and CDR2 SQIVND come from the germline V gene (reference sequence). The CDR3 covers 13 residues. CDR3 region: CASSPGSTDTQYF. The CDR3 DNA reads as TGTGCCAGTAGCCCAGGGAGCACAGATACGCAGTATTTT.

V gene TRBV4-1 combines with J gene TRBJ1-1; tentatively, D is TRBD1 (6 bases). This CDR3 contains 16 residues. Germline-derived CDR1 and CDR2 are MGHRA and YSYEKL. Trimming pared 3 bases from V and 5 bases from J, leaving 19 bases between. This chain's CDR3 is CASSQAQTGLGTEAFF. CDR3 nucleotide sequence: TGCGCCAGCAGCCAGGCACAGACAGGATTGGGTACTGAAGCTTTCTTT.

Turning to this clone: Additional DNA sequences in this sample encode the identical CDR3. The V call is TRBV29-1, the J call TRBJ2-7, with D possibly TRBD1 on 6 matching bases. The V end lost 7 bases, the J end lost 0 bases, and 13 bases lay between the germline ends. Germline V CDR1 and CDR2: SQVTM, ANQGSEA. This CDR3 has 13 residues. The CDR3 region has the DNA TGCAGCGGAGGGGGTGGGAGCTCCTACGAGCAGTACTTC. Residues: CSGGGGSSYEQYF.

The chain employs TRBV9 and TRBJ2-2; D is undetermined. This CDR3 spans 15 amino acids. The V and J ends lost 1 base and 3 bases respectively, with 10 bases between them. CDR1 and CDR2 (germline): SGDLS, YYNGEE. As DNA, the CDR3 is TGTGCCAGCAGCGTACTATGGAAGGACACCGGGGAGCTGTTTTTT. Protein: CASSVLWKDTGELFF. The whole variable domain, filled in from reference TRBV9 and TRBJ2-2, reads DSGVTQTPKHLITATGQRVTLRCSPRSGDLSVYWYQQSLDQGLQFLIQYYNGEERAKGNILERFSAQQFPDLHSELNLSSLELGDSALYFCASSVLWKDTGELFFGEGSRLTVL.

The CDR3 DNA reads TGTGCCACCACGAGGCAGGGGAACACTGAAGCTTTCTTT. It translates to CATTRQGNTEAFF. The rearrangement links TRBV6-5 to TRBJ1-1; a possible D gene is TRBD1 (5 bases). Germline V gene lookup returns CDR1 MNHEY and CDR2 SVGAGI. Trimming removed 10 bases from V and 1 base from J, with 13 bases in between. CDR3 size: 13 residues.

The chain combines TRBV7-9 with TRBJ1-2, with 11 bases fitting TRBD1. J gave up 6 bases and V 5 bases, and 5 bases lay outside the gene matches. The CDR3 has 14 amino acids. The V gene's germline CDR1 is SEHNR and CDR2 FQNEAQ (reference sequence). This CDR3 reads CASSLSDRGHGYTF. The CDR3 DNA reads TGTGCCAGCAGCCTCTCGGACAGGGGGCATGGCTACACCTTC.

In nucleotides, the CDR3 is TGTGCCAGCAGCCTGGAGGGGATTAGTTCCTACGAGCAGTACTTC. Its protein is CASSLEGISSYEQYF. The V call is TRBV4-2, the J call TRBJ2-7; D is perhaps TRBD2 (6 bases). The CDR3 extends over 15 amino acids. Germline-derived CDR1 and CDR2 are LGHNA and YNFKEQ. V dropped 4 bases and J dropped 1 base, with 14 bases sitting between them.

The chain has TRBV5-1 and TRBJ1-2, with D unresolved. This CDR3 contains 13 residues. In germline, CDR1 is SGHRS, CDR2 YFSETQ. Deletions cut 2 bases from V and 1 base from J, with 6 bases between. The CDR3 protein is CASSFEGNYGYTF. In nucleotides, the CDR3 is TGCGCCAGCAGCTTTGAGGGTAACTATGGCTACACCTTC.

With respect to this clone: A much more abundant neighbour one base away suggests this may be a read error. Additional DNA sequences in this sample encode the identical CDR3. The CDR3 here is CASSYGDSPLHF. CDR3 in DNA: TGTGCCAGCAGTTACGGGGATTCACCCCTCCACTTT. V and J are TRBV6-6 and TRBJ1-6, with D unresolved. The V gene's germline CDR1 is MNHNY and CDR2 SVGAGI (reference sequence). V lost 2 bases and J 8 bases, leaving 4 bases between the germline ends. The CDR3 is made up of 12 amino acids.

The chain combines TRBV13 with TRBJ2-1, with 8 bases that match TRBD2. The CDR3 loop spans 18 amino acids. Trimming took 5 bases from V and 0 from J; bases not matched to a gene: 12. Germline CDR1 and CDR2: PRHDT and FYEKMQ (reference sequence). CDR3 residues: CASSPPPFSGDSYNEQFF. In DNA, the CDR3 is TGTGCCAGCAGCCCTCCCCCCTTTAGCGGGGACTCCTACAATGAGCAGTTCTTC.

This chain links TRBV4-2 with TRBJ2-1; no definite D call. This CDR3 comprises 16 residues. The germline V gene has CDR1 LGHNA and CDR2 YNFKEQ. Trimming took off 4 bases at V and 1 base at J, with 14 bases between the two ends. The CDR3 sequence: CASSPLVGGSYNEQFF. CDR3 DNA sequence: TGTGCCAGCAGCCCCCTTGTAGGCGGATCCTACAATGAGCAGTTCTTC.

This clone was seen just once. CDR3 coding DNA: TGTGCCAGCAGCCAAGAGGCGCAGGGGCGGACCCTCTATGGCTACACCTTC. Amino acids: CASSQEAQGRTLYGYTF. J is TRBJ1-2 and V is TRBV3-1 (or the pseudogene TRBV3-2); D might be TRBD1 (6 bases). V lost 0 bases and J 4 bases, leaving 18 bases between the germline ends. This CDR3 is built from 17 residues. Germline V gene data show CDR1 as LGHDT and CDR2 as YNNKEL (reference sequence).

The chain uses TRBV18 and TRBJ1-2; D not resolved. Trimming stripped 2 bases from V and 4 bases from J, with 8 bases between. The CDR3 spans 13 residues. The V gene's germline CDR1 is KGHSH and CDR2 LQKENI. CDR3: CASSPDGLYGYTF. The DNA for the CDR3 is TGTGCCAGCTCACCAGATGGCCTCTATGGCTACACCTTC.

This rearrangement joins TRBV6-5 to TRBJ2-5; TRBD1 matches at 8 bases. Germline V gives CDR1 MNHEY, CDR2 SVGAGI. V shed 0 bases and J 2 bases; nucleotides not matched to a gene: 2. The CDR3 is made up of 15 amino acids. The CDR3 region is CASSYSHRGQETQYF. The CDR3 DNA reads TGTGCCAGCAGTTACTCCCACAGGGGGCAAGAGACCCAGTACTTC.

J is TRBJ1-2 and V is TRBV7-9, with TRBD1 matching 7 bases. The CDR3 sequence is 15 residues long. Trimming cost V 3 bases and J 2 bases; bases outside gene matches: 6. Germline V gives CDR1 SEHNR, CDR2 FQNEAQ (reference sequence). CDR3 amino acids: CASSLAGQENYGYTF. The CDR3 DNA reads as TGTGCCAGCAGCTTGGCCGGACAGGAGAACTATGGCTACACCTTC.

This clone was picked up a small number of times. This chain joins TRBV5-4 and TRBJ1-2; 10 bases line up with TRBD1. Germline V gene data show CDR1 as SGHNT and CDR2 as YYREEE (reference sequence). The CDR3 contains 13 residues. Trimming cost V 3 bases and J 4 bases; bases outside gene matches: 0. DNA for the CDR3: TGTGCCAGCAGCTGGACAGGGGGCTATGGCTACACCTTC. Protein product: CASSWTGGYGYTF.